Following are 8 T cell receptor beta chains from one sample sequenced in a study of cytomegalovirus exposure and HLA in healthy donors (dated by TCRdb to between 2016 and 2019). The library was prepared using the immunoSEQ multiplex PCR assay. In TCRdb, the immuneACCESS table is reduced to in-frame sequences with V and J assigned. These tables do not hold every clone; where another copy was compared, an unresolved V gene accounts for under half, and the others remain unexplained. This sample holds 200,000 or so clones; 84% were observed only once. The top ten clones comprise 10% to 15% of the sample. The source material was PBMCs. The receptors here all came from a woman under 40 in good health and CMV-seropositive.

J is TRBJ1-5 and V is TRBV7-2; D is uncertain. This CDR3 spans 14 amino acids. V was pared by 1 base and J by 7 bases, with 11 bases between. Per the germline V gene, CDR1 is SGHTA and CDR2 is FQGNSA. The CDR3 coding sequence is TGTGCCAGCAGCTTAGGATTCGAGAGACAGCCCCAGCATTTT. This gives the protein CASSLGFERQPQHF.

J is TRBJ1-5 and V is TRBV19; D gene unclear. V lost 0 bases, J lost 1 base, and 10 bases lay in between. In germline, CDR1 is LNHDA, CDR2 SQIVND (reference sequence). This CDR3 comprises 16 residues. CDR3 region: CASSIEYRESNQPQHF. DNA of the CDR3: TGTGCCAGTAGTATAGAGTACCGAGAGAGCAATCAGCCCCAGCATTTT.

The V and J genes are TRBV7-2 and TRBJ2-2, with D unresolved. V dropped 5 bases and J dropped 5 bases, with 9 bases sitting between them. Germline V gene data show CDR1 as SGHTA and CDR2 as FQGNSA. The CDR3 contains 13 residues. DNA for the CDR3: TGTGCCAGCAGCCCGACTGTTACCGGGGAGCTGTTTTTT. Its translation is CASSPTVTGELFF.

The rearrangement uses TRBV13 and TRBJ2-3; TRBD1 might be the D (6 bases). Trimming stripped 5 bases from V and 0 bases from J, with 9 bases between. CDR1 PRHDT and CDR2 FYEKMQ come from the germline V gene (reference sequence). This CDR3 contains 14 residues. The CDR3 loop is CASSKTGSTDTQYF. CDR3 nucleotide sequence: TGTGCCAGCAGCAAAACAGGGAGCACAGATACGCAGTATTTT.

Here the CDR3 reads CASGSSGRGDTQYF. The CDR3 bases are TGTGCCAGCGGGAGCAGCGGGAGGGGAGATACGCAGTATTTT. The V and J genes are TRBV27 and TRBJ2-3; 10 bases are a match to TRBD2. Germline V gives CDR1 MNHEY, CDR2 SMNVEV (reference sequence). With V trimmed by 8 bases and J by 5 bases, 7 bases remained unmatched. CDR3 length: 14 residues.

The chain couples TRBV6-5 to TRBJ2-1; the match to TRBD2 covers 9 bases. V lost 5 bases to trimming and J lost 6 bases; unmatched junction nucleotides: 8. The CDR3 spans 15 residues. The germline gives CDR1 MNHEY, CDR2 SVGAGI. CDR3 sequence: CASSRSGRGINEQFF. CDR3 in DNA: TGTGCCAGCAGTCGTAGCGGGAGAGGGATCAATGAGCAGTTCTTC.

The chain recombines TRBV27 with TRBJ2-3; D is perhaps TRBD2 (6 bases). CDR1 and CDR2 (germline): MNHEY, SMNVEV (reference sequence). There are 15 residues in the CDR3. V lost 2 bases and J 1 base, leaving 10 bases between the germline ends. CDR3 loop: CASSLMASGTDTQYF. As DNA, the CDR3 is TGTGCCAGCAGTTTAATGGCTAGCGGCACAGATACGCAGTATTTT.

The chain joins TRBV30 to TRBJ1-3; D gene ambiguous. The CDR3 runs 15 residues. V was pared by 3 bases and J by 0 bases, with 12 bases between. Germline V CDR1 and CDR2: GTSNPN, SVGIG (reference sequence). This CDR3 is CAWSQTDISGNTIYF. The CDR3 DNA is TGTGCCTGGAGCCAAACCGACATCTCTGGAAACACCATATATTTT.